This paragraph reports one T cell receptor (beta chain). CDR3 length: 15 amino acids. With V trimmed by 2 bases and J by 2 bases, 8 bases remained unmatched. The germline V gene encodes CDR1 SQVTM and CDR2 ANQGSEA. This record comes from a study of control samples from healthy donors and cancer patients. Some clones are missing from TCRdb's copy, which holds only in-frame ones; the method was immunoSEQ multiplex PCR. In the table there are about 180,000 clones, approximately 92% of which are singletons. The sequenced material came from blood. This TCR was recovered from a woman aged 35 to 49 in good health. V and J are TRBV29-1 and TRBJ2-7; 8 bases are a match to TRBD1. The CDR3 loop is CSVETDRGLPYEQYF. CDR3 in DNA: TGCAGCGTTGAAACTGACAGGGGCCTCCCCTACGAGCAGTACTTC.